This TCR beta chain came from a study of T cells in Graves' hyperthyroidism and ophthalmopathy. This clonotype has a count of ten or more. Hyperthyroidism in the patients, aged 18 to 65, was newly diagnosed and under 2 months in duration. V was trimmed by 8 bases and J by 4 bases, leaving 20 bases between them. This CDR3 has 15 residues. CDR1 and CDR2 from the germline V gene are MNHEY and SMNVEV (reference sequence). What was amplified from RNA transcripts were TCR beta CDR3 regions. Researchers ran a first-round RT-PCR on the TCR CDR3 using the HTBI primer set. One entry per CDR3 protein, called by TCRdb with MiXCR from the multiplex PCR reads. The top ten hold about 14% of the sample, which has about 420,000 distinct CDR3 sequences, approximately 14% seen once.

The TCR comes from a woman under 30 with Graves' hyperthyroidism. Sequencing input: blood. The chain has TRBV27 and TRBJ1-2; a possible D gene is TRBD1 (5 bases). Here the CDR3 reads CASGSGGRSGYGYTF. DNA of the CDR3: TGTGCCAGCGGGTCCGGGGGACGGTCGGGCTATGGCTACACCTTC.